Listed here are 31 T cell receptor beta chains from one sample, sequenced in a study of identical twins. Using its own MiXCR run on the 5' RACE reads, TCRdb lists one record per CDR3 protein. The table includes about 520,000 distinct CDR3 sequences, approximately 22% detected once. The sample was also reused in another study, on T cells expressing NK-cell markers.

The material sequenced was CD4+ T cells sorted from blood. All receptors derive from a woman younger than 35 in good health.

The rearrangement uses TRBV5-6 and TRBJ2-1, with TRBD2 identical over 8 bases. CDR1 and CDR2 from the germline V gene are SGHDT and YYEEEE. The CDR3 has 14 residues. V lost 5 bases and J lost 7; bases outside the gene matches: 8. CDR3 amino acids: CASSIAGYTNEQFF. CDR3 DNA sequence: TGTGCCAGCAGTATAGCGGGGTATACAAATGAGCAGTTCTTC.

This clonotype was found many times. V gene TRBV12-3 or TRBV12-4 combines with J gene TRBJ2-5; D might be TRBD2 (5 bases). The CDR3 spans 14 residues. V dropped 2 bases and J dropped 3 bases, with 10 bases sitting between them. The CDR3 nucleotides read TGTGCCAGCAGTTTACGGCTAGCCAAAGAGACCCAGTACTTC. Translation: CASSLRLAKETQYF.

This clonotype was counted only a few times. The CDR3 spells CASSIYPRGRINEQYF. For the CDR3, the DNA is TGTGCCAGCAGCATATACCCCAGGGGGCGCATCAACGAGCAGTACTTC. This chain joins TRBV7-6 and TRBJ2-7; 8 bases are a match to TRBD1. After removal of 5 bases from V and 5 bases from J, the junction contained 14 bases not matched to a gene. This CDR3 spans 16 amino acids. Germline V lookup: CDR1 SGHVS, CDR2 FNYEAQ.

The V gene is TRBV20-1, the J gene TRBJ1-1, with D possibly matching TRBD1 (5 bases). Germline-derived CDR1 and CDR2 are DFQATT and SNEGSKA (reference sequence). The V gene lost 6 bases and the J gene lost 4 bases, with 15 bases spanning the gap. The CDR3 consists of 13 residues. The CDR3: CSALTEITTEAFF. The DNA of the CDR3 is TGCAGTGCCTTGACAGAGATTACCACTGAAGCTTTCTTT.

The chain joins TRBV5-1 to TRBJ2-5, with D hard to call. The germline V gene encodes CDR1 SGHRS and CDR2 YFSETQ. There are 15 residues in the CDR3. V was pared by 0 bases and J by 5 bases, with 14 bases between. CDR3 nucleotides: TGCGCCAGCAGCTTGGGGGTAAGCACTTCGGAGACCCAGTACTTC. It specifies CASSLGVSTSETQYF.

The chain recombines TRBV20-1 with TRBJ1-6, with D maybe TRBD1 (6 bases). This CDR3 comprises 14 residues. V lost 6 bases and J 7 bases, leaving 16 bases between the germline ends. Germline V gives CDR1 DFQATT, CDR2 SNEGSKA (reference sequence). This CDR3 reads CSAWRQDRNSPLHF. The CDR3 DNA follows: TGCAGTGCCTGGAGACAGGATAGAAATTCACCCCTCCACTTT.

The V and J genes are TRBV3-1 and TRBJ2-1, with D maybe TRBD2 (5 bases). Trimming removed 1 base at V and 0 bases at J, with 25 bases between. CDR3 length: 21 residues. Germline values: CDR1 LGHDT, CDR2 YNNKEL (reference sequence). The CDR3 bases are TGTGCCAGCAGCCAAGGGCAAGCGGAACGACCGGAATTGTACTCCTACAATGAGCAGTTCTTC. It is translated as CASSQGQAERPELYSYNEQFF.

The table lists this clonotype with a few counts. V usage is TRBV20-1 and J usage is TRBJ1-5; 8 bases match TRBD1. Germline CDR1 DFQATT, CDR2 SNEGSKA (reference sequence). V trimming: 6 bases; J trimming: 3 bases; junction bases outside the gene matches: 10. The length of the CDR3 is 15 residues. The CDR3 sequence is CSATDRVRDNQPQHF. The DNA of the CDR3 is TGCAGTGCAACGGACAGGGTTCGGGACAATCAGCCCCAGCATTTT.

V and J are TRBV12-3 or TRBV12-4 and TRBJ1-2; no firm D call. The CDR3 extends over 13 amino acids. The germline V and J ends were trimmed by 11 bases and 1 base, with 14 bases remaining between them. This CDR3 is CAGTVGNNYGYTF. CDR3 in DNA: TGTGCCGGTACTGTCGGGAATAACTATGGCTACACCTTC.

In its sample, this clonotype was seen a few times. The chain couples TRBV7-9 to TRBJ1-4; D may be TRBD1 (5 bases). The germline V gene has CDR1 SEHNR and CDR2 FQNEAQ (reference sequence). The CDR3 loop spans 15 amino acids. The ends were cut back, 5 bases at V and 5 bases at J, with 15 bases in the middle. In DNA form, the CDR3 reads TGTGCCAGCAGCCCAGATGGGGGAGAGAATGAAAAACTGTTTTTT. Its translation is CASSPDGGENEKLFF.

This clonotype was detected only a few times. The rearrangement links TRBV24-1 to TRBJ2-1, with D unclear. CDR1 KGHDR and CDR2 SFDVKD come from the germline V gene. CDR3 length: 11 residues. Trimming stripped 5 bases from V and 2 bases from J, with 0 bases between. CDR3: CATSAYNEQFF. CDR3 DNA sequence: TGTGCCACCAGTGCCTACAATGAGCAGTTCTTC.

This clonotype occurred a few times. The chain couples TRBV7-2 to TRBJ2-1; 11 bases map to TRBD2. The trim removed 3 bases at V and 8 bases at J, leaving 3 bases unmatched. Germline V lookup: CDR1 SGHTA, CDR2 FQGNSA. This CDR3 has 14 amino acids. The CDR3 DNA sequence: TGTGCCAGCAGCTTGACTAGCGGGATATATGAGCAGTTCTTC. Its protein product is CASSLTSGIYEQFF.

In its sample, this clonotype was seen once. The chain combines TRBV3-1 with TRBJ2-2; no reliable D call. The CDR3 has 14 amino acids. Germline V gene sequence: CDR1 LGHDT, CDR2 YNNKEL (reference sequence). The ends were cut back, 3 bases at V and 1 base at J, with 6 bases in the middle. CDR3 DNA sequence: TGTGCCAGCAGCCAGGTAGTGAACACCGGGGAGCTGTTTTTT. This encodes CASSQVVNTGELFF. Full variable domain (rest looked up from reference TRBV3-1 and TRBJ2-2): DTAVSQTPKYLVTQMGNDKSIKCEQNLGHDTMYWYKQDSKKFLKIMFSYNNKELIINETVPNRFSPKSPDKAHLNLHINSLELGDSAVYFCASSQVVNTGELFFGEGSRLTVL.

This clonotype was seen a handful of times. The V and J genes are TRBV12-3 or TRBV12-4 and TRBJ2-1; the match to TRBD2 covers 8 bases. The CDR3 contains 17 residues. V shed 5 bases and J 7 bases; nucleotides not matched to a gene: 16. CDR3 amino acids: CASSRREGLVFRNEQFF. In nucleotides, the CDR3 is TGTGCCAGCAGTAGACGGGAGGGCCTCGTATTTAGGAATGAGCAGTTCTTC.

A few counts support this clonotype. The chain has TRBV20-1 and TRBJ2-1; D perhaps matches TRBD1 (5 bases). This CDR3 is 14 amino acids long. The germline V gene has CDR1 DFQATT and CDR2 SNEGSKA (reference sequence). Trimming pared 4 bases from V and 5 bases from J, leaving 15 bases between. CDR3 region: CSANPQGRDNEQFF. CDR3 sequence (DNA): TGCAGTGCTAACCCGCAGGGTAGGGACAATGAGCAGTTCTTC.

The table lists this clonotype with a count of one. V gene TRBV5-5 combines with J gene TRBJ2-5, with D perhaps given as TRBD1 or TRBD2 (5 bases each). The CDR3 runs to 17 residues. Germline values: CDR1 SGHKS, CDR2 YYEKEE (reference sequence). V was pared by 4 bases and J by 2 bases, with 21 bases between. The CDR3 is CASSLGLLRGIQETQYF. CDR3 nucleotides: TGTGCCAGCAGCCTGGGGCTCCTGAGGGGCATACAAGAGACCCAGTACTTC.

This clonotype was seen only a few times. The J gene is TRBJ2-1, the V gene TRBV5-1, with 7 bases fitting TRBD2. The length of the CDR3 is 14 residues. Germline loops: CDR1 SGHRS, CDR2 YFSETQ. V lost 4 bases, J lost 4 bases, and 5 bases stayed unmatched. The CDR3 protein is CASSQAGSYNEQFF. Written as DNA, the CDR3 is TGCGCCAGCAGCCAAGCGGGGAGTTACAATGAGCAGTTCTTC.

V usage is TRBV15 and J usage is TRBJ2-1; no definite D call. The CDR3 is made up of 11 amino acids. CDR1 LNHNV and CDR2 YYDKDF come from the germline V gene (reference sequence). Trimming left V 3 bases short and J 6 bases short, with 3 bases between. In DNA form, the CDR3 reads TGTGCCACCAGCAGCTTCAATGAGCAGTTCTTC. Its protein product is CATSSFNEQFF.

The CDR3 sequence: CASSQERQGNEQYF. Written as DNA, the CDR3 is TGTGCCAGCAGCCAAGAAAGGCAGGGCAACGAGCAGTACTTC. The chain recombines TRBV4-2 with TRBJ2-7; tentative D call: TRBD1 (5 bases). V was clipped by 0 bases and J by 5 bases, with 11 bases between them. CDR1 is LGHNA, CDR2 YNFKEQ, per germline. This CDR3 has 14 amino acids.

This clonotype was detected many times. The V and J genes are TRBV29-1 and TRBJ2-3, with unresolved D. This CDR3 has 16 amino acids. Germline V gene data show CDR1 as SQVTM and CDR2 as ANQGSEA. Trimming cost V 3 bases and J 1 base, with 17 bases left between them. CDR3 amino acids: CSVDRLEAGGTDTQYF. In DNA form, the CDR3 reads TGCAGCGTTGATCGTTTGGAAGCTGGCGGCACAGATACGCAGTATTTT.

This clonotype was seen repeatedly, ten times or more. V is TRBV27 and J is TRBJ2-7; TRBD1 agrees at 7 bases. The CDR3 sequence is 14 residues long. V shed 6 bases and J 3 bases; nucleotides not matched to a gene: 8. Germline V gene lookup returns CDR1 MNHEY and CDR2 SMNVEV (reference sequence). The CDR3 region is CASSDHRDSYEQYF. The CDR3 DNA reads TGTGCCAGCAGCGACCACCGGGACAGCTACGAGCAGTACTTC.

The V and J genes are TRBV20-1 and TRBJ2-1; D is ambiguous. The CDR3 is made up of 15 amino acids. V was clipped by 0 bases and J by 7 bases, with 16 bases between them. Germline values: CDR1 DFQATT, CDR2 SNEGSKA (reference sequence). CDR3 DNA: TGCAGTGCTAGAGATCTCACCACCTATCGGAATGAGCAGTTCTTC. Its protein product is CSARDLTTYRNEQFF.

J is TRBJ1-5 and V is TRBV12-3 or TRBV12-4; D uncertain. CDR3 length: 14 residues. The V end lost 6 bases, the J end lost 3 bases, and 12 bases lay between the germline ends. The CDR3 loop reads CASSFWSDNQPQHF. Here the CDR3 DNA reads TGTGCCAGCAGCTTCTGGTCTGACAATCAGCCCCAGCATTTT.

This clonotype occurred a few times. The CDR3 here is CASSYSGGSSSTDTQYF. In DNA form, the CDR3 reads TGTGCCAGCAGTTACTCCGGCGGGAGCTCTAGCACAGATACGCAGTATTTT. This sequence joins TRBV6-5 and TRBJ2-3, with 7 bases that match TRBD2. In germline, CDR1 is MNHEY, CDR2 SVGAGI. J was trimmed by 0 bases and V by 0 bases; bases with no gene match: 6. The CDR3 length is 17 residues.

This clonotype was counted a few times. The CDR3 sequence: CASRAGQQNTEAFF. CDR3 nucleotides: TGTGCCAGCAGGGCGGGACAGCAGAACACTGAAGCTTTCTTT. The V and J genes are TRBV27 and TRBJ1-1; TRBD1 agrees at 7 bases. Germline assignment: CDR1 MNHEY and CDR2 SMNVEV (reference sequence). The CDR3 contains 14 residues. Trimming cost V 6 bases and J 1 base; bases outside gene matches: 5.

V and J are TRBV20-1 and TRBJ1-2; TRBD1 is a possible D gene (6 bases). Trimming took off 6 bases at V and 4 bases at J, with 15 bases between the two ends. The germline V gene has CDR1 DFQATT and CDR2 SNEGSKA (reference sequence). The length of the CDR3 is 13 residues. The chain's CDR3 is CSARTDLSYGYTF. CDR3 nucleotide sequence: TGCAGTGCCAGGACAGATCTGAGCTATGGCTACACCTTC.

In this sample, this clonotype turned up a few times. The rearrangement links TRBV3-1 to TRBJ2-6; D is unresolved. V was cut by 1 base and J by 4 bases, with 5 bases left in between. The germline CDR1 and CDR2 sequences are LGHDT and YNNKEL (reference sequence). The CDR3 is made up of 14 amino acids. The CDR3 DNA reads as TGTGCCAGCAGCCAAGGTGCAGGGGCCAACGTCCTGACTTTC. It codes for CASSQGAGANVLTF.

The CDR3: CAISETLSGTHQETQYF. The CDR3 DNA reads as TGTGCCATCAGTGAGACCCTAAGCGGGACCCACCAAGAGACCCAGTACTTC. The V and J genes are TRBV10-3 and TRBJ2-5; 7 positions agree with TRBD2. CDR3 size: 17 residues. The junction had 9 bases not matched to a gene; V was cut back by 2 bases and J by 0 bases. Per the germline V gene, CDR1 is ENHRY and CDR2 is SYGVKD.

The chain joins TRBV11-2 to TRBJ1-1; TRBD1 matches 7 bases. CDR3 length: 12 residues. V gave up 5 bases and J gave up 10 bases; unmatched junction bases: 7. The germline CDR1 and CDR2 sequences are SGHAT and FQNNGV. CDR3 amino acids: CASSQTGSSAFF. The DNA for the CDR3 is TGTGCCAGCAGCCAGACAGGGTCGTCAGCTTTCTTT.

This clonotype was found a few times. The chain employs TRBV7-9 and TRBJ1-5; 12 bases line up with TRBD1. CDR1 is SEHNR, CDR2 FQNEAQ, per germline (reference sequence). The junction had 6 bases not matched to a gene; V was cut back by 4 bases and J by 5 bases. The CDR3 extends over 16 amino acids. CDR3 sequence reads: CASSWGTGGGYQPQHF. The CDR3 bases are TGTGCCAGCAGCTGGGGGACAGGGGGCGGGTATCAGCCCCAGCATTTT. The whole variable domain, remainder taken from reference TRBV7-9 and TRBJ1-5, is DTGVSQNPRHKITKRGQNVTFRCDPISEHNRLYWYRQTLGQGPEFLTYFQNEAQLEKSRLLSDRFSAERPKGSFSTLEIQRTEQGDSAMYLCASSWGTGGGYQPQHFGDGTRLSIL.

The CDR3 protein is CASRGDDGDIQYF. In nucleotides, the CDR3 is TGTGCCAGCAGGGGGGACGATGGGGACATTCAGTACTTC. V usage is TRBV2 and J usage is TRBJ2-4, with D possibly being TRBD1 or TRBD2 (5 bases each). Germline V gives CDR1 SNHLY, CDR2 FYNNEI. V was shortened by 6 bases and J by 8 bases, with 14 bases between the two germline ends. The CDR3 covers 13 residues.